This T cell receptor beta chain originates from a study of CD8+ T cells in alopecia areata. The CDR3 is 14 amino acids. After removal of 5 bases from V and 3 bases from J, the junction contained 6 bases not matched to a gene. The germline V gene has CDR1 MNHNS and CDR2 SASEGT. Following RNA extraction, reverse transcription yielded cDNA that acted as the sequencing template. Method: immunoSEQ multiplex PCR; TCRdb's copy keeps in-frame clones and lacks some. This table holds 150,000 to 200,000 clones, roughly 60% found once. The treatment here: oral pan-JAK inhibitor, 5-10 mg twice daily. The TCR originated in a human donor with alopecia areata. The chain uses TRBV6-1 and TRBJ2-7; 8 bases match TRBD1. Sample: CD4+ T cells sorted from blood, taken at week 24, from a patient treated with tofacitinib. The CDR3 loop is CASSLDRDLYEQYF. CDR3 nucleotide sequence: TGTGCCAGCAGTCTGGACAGGGATCTCTACGAGCAGTACTTC.